The 14 T cell receptor beta chains reported below all come from one sample, sequenced in a study of blood T cells in healthy people across ages. For the second PCR, which ran for about 6 to 11 cycles, a sample-barcoded 5' primer and a J-beta primer mix were used. TCRdb itself ran the 5' RACE reads through MiXCR, one entry per CDR3 protein. The sample yields about 1.8 million distinct CDR3 sequences, roughly 52% seen once. The sequencing sample was made of blood. Receptors were obtained from a woman aged 40-49 years in good health.

V and J are TRBV7-2 and TRBJ2-3, with 11 bases matching TRBD2. Germline CDR1 is SGHTA and CDR2 is FQGNSA. This CDR3 has 17 amino acids. V lost 5 bases, J lost 2 bases, and 9 bases stayed unmatched. The CDR3 loop reads CASSLIPSGGITDTQYF. CDR3 in DNA: TGTGCCAGCAGCCTTATCCCTAGCGGGGGGATCACAGATACGCAGTATTTT.

This clonotype was counted a single time. A much more abundant neighbour one base away suggests this may be a read error. V gene TRBV20-1 combines with J gene TRBJ2-1, with a tentative D call TRBD2 (6 bases). Germline V gene lookup returns CDR1 DFQATT and CDR2 SNEGSKA (reference sequence). Trimming removed 0 bases at V and 9 bases at J, with 21 bases between. This CDR3 contains 16 residues. The CDR3 loop reads CSARDRVAEFGGEQFF. Written as DNA, the CDR3 is TGCAGTGCTAGAGATCGGGTAGCGGAGTTTGGTGGTGAGCAGTTCTTC.

This clonotype was seen a few times. The CDR3 here is CASSPISGGAADTQYF. The CDR3, as DNA: TGTGCCAGCAGCCCGATTAGCGGGGGGGCGGCAGATACGCAGTATTTT. The chain joins TRBV5-4 to TRBJ2-3; TRBD2 matches 11 bases. V was clipped by 4 bases and J by 4 bases; unmatched bases: 8. Germline V gene data show CDR1 as SGHNT and CDR2 as YYREEE (reference sequence). This CDR3 is 16 amino acids long. Based on the CDR3 plus reference TRBV5-4 and TRBJ2-3, the full variable domain is ETGVTQSPTHLIKTRGQQVTLRCSSQSGHNTVSWYQQALGQGPQFIFQYYREEENGRGNFPPRFSGLQFPNYSSELNVNALELDDSALYLCASSPISGGAADTQYFGPGTRLTVL.

To note about this clonotype: At one of its ends the junction is not consistent with the germline gene, which may arise from a read error. V gene TRBV20-1 combines with J gene TRBJ2-4, with no clear D. Germline CDR1 reads DFQATT; CDR2 reads SNEGSKA (reference sequence). The CDR3 is 13 residues long. The CDR3 loop is CSASSLGLNILYF. DNA of the CDR3: TGCAGTGCTAGCAGTCTGGGTTTAAACATTCTGTACTTC.

V usage is TRBV6-5 and J usage is TRBJ2-5, with 7 bases fitting TRBD2. Losses at the gene ends were 7 bases for V and 2 bases for J; bases not matched to a gene: 7. This CDR3 contains 14 residues. The germline gives CDR1 MNHEY, CDR2 SVGAGI. The CDR3 nucleotides are TGTGCCAGCAAAGGCGGGGGAATTCAAGAGACCCAGTACTTC. Residues: CASKGGGIQETQYF.

V and J are TRBV20-1 and TRBJ2-3, with 8 bases aligning to TRBD2. Germline V gene lookup returns CDR1 DFQATT and CDR2 SNEGSKA (reference sequence). V lost 3 bases, J lost 8 bases, and 4 bases stayed unmatched. The CDR3 sequence is 12 residues long. This CDR3 reads CSASTSGGTQYF. DNA of the CDR3: TGCAGTGCTAGTACTAGCGGCGGTACGCAGTATTTT.

This clonotype showed up just once. J is TRBJ2-3 and V is TRBV12-3 or TRBV12-4; 11 bases are shared with TRBD2. The CDR3 contains 18 residues. V lost 8 bases, J lost 5 bases, and 18 bases stayed unmatched. The CDR3 here is CASVLVGTSGGAGDTQYF. As DNA, the CDR3 is TGTGCCAGCGTCCTAGTCGGGACTAGCGGAGGGGCAGGAGATACGCAGTATTTT.

This chain joins TRBV12-3 or TRBV12-4 and TRBJ2-7; D may be TRBD1 (5 bases). CDR3 length: 14 residues. Between the trimmed V and J ends, which lost 5 bases and 3 bases, there was a span of 14 bases. The CDR3 sequence is CASSPGHSNYEQYF. DNA for the CDR3: TGTGCCAGCAGTCCCGGACACTCTAACTACGAGCAGTACTTC.

The V gene is TRBV5-1, the J gene TRBJ2-7; tentatively, D is TRBD2 (5 bases). Germline lookup yields CDR1 SGHRS and CDR2 YFSETQ. Trimming removed 0 bases at V and 5 bases at J, with 15 bases between. This CDR3 has 15 amino acids. The CDR3 here is CASSLASMRPDEQYF. The CDR3 DNA reads as TGCGCCAGCAGCTTGGCTAGCATGCGACCCGACGAGCAGTACTTC.

This clonotype was counted a few times. This sequence joins TRBV7-2 and TRBJ2-4; TRBD1 matches at 9 bases. Germline values: CDR1 SGHTA, CDR2 FQGNSA. This CDR3 is built from 15 residues. Trimming at V came to 5 bases and at J to 8 bases, leaving 10 bases not matched to a gene. CDR3 bases: TGTGCCAGCAGCGCACAGGGGGCATCCATAGACATTCAGTACTTC. The encoded protein is CASSAQGASIDIQYF.

As for this clonotype: Just one base apart from a much larger clone, this may be a read error. The J gene is TRBJ2-3, the V gene TRBV7-2; 7 bases are a match to TRBD1. The CDR3 is 15 residues long. Germline-derived CDR1 and CDR2 are SGHTA and FQGNSA. CDR3 nucleotides: TGTGCCAGCAGCTTAGACAGGGGTTACACAGAGACGCAGTATTTT. This sequence encodes CASSLDRGYTETQYF.

V gene TRBV20-1 combines with J gene TRBJ1-1; 7 bases are a match to TRBD1. Losses at the gene ends were 1 base for V and 4 bases for J; bases not matched to a gene: 6. The CDR3 extends over 14 amino acids. The V gene's germline CDR1 is DFQATT and CDR2 SNEGSKA (reference sequence). CDR3 DNA: TGCAGTGCTAGAGGAGGGGGCTTAGGCACTGAAGCTTTCTTT. Protein sequence: CSARGGGLGTEAFF.

Remarks on this clonotype: A much larger clone differs from this one at a single base, so this may be a read error. The V gene is TRBV20-1, the J gene TRBJ2-4; 7 bases align to TRBD2. The DNA end lines up better with TRBJ2-7; the J call may be wrong. The CDR3 loop spans 15 amino acids. Germline V CDR1 and CDR2: DFQATT, SNEGSKA (reference sequence). The CDR3: CSASTQRGYTHEQYF. The CDR3, as DNA: TGCAGTGCAAGTACCCAGCGGGGCTATACCCACGAGCAGTACTTC.

The chain combines TRBV3-1 with TRBJ2-1, with D perhaps assigned TRBD1 or TRBD2 (6 bases each). The germline V gene has CDR1 LGHDT and CDR2 YNNKEL (reference sequence). Trimming removed 4 bases at V and 4 bases at J, with 14 bases between. This CDR3 is 15 amino acids long. In nucleotides, the CDR3 is TGTGCCAGCAGCCCGGGGGCCTGGGGTTACAATGAGCAGTTCTTC. Translated: CASSPGAWGYNEQFF.